The sample holds one count of the clone carrying this T cell receptor beta chain. Its antigen remains unidentified. Treatment denoted: 10-day PBMC culture with coronavirus spike peptide pools or control peptides (ViraFEST assay). Using peptide pools, antigen-specific T cells were expanded in ViraFEST before TCRs were sequenced. An Oncomine TCR Beta short-read assay was used to sequence the DNA from cultured CD4+ T cells. TCRdb re-analysed the PCR reads in MiXCR, keeping a single row per CDR3 protein. The sample lists tens of thousands of distinct CDR3 sequences, 60% to 80% occurring once. The data belong to a study of vaccination and CD4 T cells after COVID-19. Trimming left V 3 bases short and J 4 bases short, with 4 bases between. This CDR3 is 12 amino acids long. Germline V gene sequence: CDR1 SGHTA, CDR2 FQGNSA.

The material was CD4+ T cells from blood, cultured in vitro, obtained after SARS-CoV-2 vaccination. The V gene is TRBV7-2, the J gene TRBJ1-3; D unclear. The sequence came from a human donor who received a COVID-19 vaccine. CDR3 sequence (DNA): TGTGCCAGCAGCTTCCGAGGAAACACCATATATTTT. Translation gives CASSFRGNTIYF.